Detailed here is one T cell receptor (beta chain). Its antigen is unknown. The data originate from a study of shared clonotypes between healthy human individuals. Study context: Three plates each covered CD4 naive and memory; CD8 naive two, CD8 memory one. Whole-study results and caveats: Larger estimated richness was generally seen in naive subsets than in memory subsets.

Naive CD8 cells lacked CD45RO, underwent positive selection for CCR7 and left out terminally differentiated effector memory CD45RA+ cells. Germline V gene data show CDR1 as SGHVS and CDR2 as FNYEAQ. V gave up 4 bases and J gave up 2 bases; unmatched junction bases: 10. The CDR3 totals 17 residues. Only in-frame clones appear in the TCRdb table, and some are missing; sequencing was by immunoSEQ multiplex PCR. The sample includes about 650,000 clones, over 95% seen only once; the top ten take about 0.11%. The gene calls are TRBV7-6 and TRBJ2-3, with TRBD2 matching 9 bases. The origin of this receptor is a woman younger than 45 in good health. The sequenced sample was naive CD8+ T cells sorted from blood. CDR3 region: CASSSAGLAGLTDTQYF. CDR3 coding DNA: TGTGCCAGCAGCTCCGCGGGTCTAGCGGGACTCACAGATACGCAGTATTTT.